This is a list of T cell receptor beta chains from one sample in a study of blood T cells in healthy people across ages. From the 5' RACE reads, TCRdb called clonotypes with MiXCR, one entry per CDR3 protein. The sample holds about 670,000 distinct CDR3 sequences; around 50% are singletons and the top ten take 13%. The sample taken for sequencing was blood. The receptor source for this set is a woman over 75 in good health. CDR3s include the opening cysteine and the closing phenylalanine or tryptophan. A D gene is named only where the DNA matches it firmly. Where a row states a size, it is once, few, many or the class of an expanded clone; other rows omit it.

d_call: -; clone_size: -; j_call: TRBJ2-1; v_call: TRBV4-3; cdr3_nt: TGCGCCAGCAGCCAATCATCTAGGGGCAATGAGCAGTTCTTC; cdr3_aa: CASSQSSRGNEQFF
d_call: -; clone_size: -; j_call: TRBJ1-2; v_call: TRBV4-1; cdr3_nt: TGCGCCAGCAGCCACGCTACGGGGCGGGGGGCCGCATGTGGCTACACCTTC; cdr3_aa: CASSHATGRGAACGYTF
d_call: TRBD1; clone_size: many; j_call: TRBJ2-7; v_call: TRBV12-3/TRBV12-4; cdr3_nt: TGTGCCAGCAGCCCGACAGGGCACGAGCAGTACTTC; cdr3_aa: CASSPTGHEQYF
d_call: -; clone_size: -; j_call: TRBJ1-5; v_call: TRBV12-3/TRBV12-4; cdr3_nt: TGTGCCAGCAGTTGTGGTGGGTATAGCAATCAGCCCCAGCATTTT; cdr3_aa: CASSCGGYSNQPQHF
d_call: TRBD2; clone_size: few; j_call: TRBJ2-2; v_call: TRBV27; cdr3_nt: TGTGCCAGCAGTAACTACCAACCGGGACTAGCAGAAACCGGGGAGCTGTTTTTT; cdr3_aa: CASSNYQPGLAETGELFF
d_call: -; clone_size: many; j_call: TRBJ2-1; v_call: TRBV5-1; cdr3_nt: TGCGCCAGCAGAGTCTGGGTCTCCTACAATGAGCAGTTCTTC; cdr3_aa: CASRVWVSYNEQFF
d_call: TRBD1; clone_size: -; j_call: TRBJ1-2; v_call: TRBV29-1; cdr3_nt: TGCAGCGTTGAAAAGGGGGCGTACGGCTACACCTTC; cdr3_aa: CSVEKGAYGYTF
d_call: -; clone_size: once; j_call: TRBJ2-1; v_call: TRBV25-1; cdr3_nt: TGTGCCAGCAGTGAACCAGAGATATCCTACAATGAGCAGTTCTTC; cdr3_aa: CASSEPEISYNEQFF
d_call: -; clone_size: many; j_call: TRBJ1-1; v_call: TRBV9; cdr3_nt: TGTGCCAGCAGCGACCTCCACGGGGACACTGAAGCTTTCTTT; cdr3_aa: CASSDLHGDTEAFF
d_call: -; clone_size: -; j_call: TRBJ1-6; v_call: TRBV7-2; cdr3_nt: TGTGCCAGCAGCCGAACGTGGGGAAGACGGAATTCACCCCTCCACTTT; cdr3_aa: CASSRTWGRRNSPLHF
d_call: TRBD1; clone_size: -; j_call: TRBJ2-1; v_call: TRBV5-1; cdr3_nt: TGCGCCAGCAGCGCCCGGGACAGGGCCTACAATAAGCAGTTCTTC; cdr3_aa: CASSARDRAYNKQFF
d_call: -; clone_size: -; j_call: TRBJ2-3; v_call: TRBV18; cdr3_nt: TGTGCCAGCTCCAACGGACGGGCTAGCACAGATACGCAGTATTTT; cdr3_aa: CASSNGRASTDTQYF
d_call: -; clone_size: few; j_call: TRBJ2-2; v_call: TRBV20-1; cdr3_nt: TGCAGTGCTAGATCGCACCCGCTAAACACCGGGGAGCTGTTTTTT; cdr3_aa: CSARSHPLNTGELFF
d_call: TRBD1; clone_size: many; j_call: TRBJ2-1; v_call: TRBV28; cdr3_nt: TGTGCCAGCAGTCCCCGGGACAGGGGGCGTTGGGAGCAGTTCTTC; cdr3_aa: CASSPRDRGRWEQFF
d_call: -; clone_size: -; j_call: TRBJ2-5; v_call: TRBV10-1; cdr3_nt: TGCGCCAGCAGTGAATTGGGCAGCCAAGAGACCCAGTACTTC; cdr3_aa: CASSELGSQETQYF
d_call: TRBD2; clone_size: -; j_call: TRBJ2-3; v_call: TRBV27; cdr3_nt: TGTGCCAGCAGTTTAGGGACTAGCGACACAGATACGCAGTATTTT; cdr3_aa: CASSLGTSDTDTQYF
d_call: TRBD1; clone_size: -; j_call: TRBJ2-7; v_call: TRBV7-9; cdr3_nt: TGTGCCAGCAGCTTACAGGGGGCGCCTATGAATGAGCAGTACTTC; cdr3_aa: CASSLQGAPMNEQYF
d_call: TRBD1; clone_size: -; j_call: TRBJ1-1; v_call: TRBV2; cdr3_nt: TGTGCCAGCAGATTGACAGGGGGGACTGAAGCTTTCTTT; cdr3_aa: CASRLTGGTEAFF
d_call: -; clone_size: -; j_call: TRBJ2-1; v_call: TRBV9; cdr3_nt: TGTGCCAGCAGCGTAGAGGAAGGAGGGGTCATTTTCTACAATGAGCAGTTCTTC; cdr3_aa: CASSVEEGGVIFYNEQFF
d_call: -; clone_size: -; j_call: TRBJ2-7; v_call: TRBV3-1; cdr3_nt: TGTGCCAGCAGCCGGGACCTCGCCTACGAGCAGTACTTC; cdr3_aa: CASSRDLAYEQYF
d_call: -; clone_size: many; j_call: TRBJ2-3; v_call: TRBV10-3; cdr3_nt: TGTGCCACCGGTAGCGTGGGCCCCGCAGATACGCAGTATTTT; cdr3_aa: CATGSVGPADTQYF
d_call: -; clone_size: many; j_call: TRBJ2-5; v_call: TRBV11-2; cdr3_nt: TGTGCCAGCAGCCCACAGGTGCAGGAGACCCAGTACTTC; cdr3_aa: CASSPQVQETQYF
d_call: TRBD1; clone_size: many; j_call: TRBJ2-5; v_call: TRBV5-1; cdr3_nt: TGCGCCAGCAGCTTGGGTTCCGGGACAGTCCAAGAGACCCAGTACTTC; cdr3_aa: CASSLGSGTVQETQYF
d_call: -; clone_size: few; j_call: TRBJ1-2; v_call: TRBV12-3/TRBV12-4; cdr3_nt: TGTGCCAGCAGTTTCGCCAGAAATGGCTACACCTTC; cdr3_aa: CASSFARNGYTF
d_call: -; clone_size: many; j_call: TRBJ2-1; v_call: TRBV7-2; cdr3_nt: TGTGCCAGCAGCTTAGAAGGAGGGCCGATTGAGCAGTTCTTC; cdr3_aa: CASSLEGGPIEQFF
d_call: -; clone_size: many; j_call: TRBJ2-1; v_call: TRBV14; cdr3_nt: TGTGCCAGCAGCCAATACTCGTCTACTGAGCAGTTCTTC; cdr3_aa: CASSQYSSTEQFF
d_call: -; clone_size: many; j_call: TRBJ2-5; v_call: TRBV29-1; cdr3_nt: TGCAGCGTTGGAGCAGGCGGAGAGACCCAGTACTTC; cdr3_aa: CSVGAGGETQYF
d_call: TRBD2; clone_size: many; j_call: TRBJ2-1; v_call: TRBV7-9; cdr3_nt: TGTGCCAGCAGCCTAACTAGCGGGGGACACAATGAGCAGTTCTTC; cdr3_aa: CASSLTSGGHNEQFF
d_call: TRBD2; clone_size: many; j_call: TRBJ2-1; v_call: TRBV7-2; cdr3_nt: TGTGCCAGCATCGTGAGCGGGGCCCTCTTTAATGAGCAGTTCTTC; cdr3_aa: CASIVSGALFNEQFF
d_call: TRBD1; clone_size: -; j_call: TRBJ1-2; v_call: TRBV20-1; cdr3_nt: TGCAGTGCTCGGGCGGGACAGGGTAGCTATGGCTACACCTTC; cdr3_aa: CSARAGQGSYGYTF
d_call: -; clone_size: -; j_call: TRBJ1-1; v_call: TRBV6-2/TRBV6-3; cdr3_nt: TGTGCCAGCAGTCCAGCAGGGTGGGGGGCTGAAGCTTTCTTT; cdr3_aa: CASSPAGWGAEAFF
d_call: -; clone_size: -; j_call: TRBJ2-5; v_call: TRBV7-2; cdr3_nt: TGTGCCAGCAGCTTACGTAGCGGACAAGAGACCCAGTACTTC; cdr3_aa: CASSLRSGQETQYF
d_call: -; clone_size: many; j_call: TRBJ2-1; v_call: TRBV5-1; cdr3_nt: TGCGCCAGCAGCTTGAGGGAGCGAACACCTTACAATGAGCAGTTCTTC; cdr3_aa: CASSLRERTPYNEQFF
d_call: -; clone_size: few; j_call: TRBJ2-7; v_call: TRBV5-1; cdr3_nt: TGCGCCAGCAGCCAGTCACAGGGTCACGAGCAGTACTTC; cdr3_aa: CASSQSQGHEQYF
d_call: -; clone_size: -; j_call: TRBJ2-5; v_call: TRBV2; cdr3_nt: TGTGCCAGCAGTGACAGTTTTATTGGAGAGACCCAGTACTTC; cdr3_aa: CASSDSFIGETQYF
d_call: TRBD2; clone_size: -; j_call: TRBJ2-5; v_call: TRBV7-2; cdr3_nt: TGTGCCAGCAGCTATCAGCGGGGCCAAGAGACCCAGTACTTC; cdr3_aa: CASSYQRGQETQYF
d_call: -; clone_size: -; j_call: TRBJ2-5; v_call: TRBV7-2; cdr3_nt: TGTGCCAGCGGAACAGGGCTGTCAGAGACCCAGTACTTC; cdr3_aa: CASGTGLSETQYF
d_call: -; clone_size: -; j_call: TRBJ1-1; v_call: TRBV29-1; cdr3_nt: TGCAGCGTTGTGATTGTCTTTGGGGGAACTGAAGCTTTCTTT; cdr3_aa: CSVVIVFGGTEAFF
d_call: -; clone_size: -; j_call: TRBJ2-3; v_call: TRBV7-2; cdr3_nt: TGTGCCAGCAGCCCGTCGTGGTACACAGATACGCAGTATTTT; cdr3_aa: CASSPSWYTDTQYF
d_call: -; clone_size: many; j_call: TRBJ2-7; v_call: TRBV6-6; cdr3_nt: TGTGCCAGCAGACCCTCGTCCGCCCTCTCCTACGAGCAGTACTTC; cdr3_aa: CASRPSSALSYEQYF
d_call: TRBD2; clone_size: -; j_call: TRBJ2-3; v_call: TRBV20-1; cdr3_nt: TGCAGTGCTAGTGATAGCGGGGGGCTGGGGACAGATACGCAGTATTTT; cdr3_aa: CSASDSGGLGTDTQYF
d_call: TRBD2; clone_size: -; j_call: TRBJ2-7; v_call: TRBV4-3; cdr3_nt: TGCGCCAGCAGCCAAGATGGGGGGACTAGCGGGACACTCTACGAGCAGTACTTC; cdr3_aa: CASSQDGGTSGTLYEQYF
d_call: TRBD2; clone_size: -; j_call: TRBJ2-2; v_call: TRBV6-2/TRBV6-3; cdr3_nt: TGTGCCAGCAGTTACAGGGCTAGCGGGAGGGCCGGAAAAACCGGGGAGCTGTTTTTT; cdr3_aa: CASSYRASGRAGKTGELFF
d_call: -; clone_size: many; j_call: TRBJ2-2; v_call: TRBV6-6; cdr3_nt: TGTGCCAGCAGTTTCGGGACCGGGGAGCTGTTTTTT; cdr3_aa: CASSFGTGELFF
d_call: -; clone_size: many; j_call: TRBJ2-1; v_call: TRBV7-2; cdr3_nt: TGTGCCAGCAGTTATCCGGGACTCCCTCCTGTTGAGCAGTTCTTC; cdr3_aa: CASSYPGLPPVEQFF
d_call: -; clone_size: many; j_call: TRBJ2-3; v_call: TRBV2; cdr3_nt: TGTGCCAGCAGGGGACGTATAAACACAGATACGCAGTATTTT; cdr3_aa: CASRGRINTDTQYF
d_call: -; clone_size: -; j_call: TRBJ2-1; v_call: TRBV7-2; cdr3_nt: TGTGCCAGCATTAAAGGGGGGGCCTCCTACAATGAGCAGTTCTTC; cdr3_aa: CASIKGGASYNEQFF
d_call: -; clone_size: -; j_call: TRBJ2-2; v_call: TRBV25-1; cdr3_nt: TGTGCCAGCAGTGAATACTGGCAGCGAACCGGGGAGCTGTTTTTT; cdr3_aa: CASSEYWQRTGELFF
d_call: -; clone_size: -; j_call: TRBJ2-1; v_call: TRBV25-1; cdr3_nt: TGTGCCAGCAGTGAACAGGGGGGAGGCAATGAGCAGTTCTTC; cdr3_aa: CASSEQGGGNEQFF
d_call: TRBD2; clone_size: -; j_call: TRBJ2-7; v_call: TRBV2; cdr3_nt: TGTGCCAGCAGTGGGGCTAGCGGGAGGAGCTACAATGAGCAGTACTTC; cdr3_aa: CASSGASGRSYNEQYF